Reported below is one T cell receptor (beta chain). Its antigen remains unknown. This specimen belongs to a study of OX40 agonist ivuxolimab in advanced cancers. On the study more broadly: Prior therapy, whether anti-PD-1, anti-PD-L1 or anti-CTLA-4, was allowed, and approximately 40% had some.

Sequenced by immunoSEQ multiplex PCR; TCRdb stores in-frame clones only, minus some. The data contain 60,000 or so clones, approximately 86% of them seen just once; the ten biggest clones take up around 4%. In germline, CDR1 is WNHNN, CDR2 SYGVQD (reference sequence). The CDR3 totals 10 residues. The V end was cut by 5 bases, the J end by 7 bases, with 3 bases between. Broader study findings: Within 6 weeks, CD4+ and CD8+ blood T cells expanded clonally at 0.1 to 3.0 mg/kg.

This TCR derives from an adult with an advanced solid tumor such as melanoma, head and neck, liver or kidney cancer. This chain joins TRBV10-1 and TRBJ2-1; unclear D gene. This material consisted of CD4+ or CD8+ T cells sorted from blood, taken in a trial of the OX40 agonist ivuxolimab. This CDR3 is CASSHNEQFF. The CDR3 bases are TGCGCCAGCAGTCATAATGAGCAGTTCTTC.